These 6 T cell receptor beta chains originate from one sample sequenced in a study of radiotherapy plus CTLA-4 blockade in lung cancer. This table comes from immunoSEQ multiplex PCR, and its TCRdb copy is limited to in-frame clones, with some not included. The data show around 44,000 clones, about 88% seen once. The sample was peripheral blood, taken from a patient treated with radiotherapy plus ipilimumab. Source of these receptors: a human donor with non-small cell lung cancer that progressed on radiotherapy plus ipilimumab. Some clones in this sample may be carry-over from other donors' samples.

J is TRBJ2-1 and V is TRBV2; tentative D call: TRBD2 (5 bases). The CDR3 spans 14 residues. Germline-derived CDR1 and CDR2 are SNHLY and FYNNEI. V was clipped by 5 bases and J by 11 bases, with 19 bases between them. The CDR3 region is CASSLSGSHLQQFF. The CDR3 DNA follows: TGTGCCAGCAGTTTGAGCGGAAGTCATTTGCAGCAGTTCTTC.

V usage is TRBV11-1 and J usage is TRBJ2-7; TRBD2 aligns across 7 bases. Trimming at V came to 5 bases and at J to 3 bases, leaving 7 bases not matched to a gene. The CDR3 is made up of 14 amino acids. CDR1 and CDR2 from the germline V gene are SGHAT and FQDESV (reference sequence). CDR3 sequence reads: CASSTRASGYEQYF. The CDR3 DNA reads TGTGCCAGCAGCACCCGGGCTAGCGGCTACGAGCAGTACTTC.

CDR3 DNA sequence: TGCGCCAGCAAGGGACACTCGAACACTGAAGCTTTCTTT. It specifies CASKGHSNTEAFF. This rearrangement joins TRBV10-1 to TRBJ1-1, with a tentative D call TRBD1 (6 bases). Germline V CDR1 and CDR2: WNHNN, SYGVQD (reference sequence). The V end was cut by 7 bases, the J end by 1 base, with 10 bases between. The CDR3 length is 13 residues.

The CDR3 nucleotides read TGCGCCAGCAGCCCAGGGACACTATTAACTAATGAAAAACTGTTTTTT. It is translated as CASSPGTLLTNEKLFF. The chain employs TRBV5-1 and TRBJ1-4, with D perhaps TRBD1 (6 bases). Germline CDR1 SGHRS, CDR2 YFSETQ. Trimming left V 4 bases short and J 1 base short, with 14 bases between. The length of the CDR3 is 16 residues.

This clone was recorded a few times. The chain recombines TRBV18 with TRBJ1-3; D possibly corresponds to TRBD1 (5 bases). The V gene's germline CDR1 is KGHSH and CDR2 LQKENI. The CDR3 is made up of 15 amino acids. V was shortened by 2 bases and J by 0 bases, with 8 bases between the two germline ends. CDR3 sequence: CASSPNGHSGNTIYF. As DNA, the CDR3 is TGTGCCAGCTCACCAAACGGACACTCTGGAAACACCATATATTTT.

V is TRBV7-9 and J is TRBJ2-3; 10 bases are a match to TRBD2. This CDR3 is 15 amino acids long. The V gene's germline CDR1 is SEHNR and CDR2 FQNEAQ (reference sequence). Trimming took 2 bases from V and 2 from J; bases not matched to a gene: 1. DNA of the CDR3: TGTGCCAGCAGCTTAACTAGCGGGACCACAGATACGCAGTATTTT. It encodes CASSLTSGTTDTQYF.